These 23 T cell receptor beta chains were sequenced from one sample in a study of cytomegalovirus exposure and HLA in healthy donors (dated by TCRdb to the late 2010s). Receptors were amplified or captured by the immunoSEQ multiplex PCR assay. A mixture of 60 forward primers for TCR Vbeta segments and 13 reverse primers for TCR Jbeta segments was used in the multiplex PCR. The immuneACCESS repertoire file appears here via TCRdb, limited to in-frame rearrangements. These files lack a portion of the clones; in checked studies, under half of the deficit traces to unresolved V genes, and the cause of the others is not known. For this sample the table gives some 140,000 clones, of which 50% to 75% were detected only once. Of the sample, roughly 2.5% is held by the ten largest clones. The sequenced material came from PBMCs. These receptor sequences come from a middle-aged woman in good health and CMV-seronegative.

This clone was counted between two and nine times. The rearrangement joins TRBV6-1 to TRBJ1-3, with a tentative D call TRBD1 (5 bases). Trimming shortened V by 7 bases and J by 0 bases, and 13 bases separated the two germline ends. The CDR3 contains 15 residues. Per the germline V gene, CDR1 is MNHNS and CDR2 is SASEGT. This chain's CDR3 is CASNMDTFSGNTIYF. The CDR3 DNA is TGTGCCAGCAACATGGACACCTTCTCTGGAAACACCATATATTTT.

This chain joins TRBV7-9 and TRBJ2-1; 8 positions agree with TRBD1. Germline assignment: CDR1 SEHNR and CDR2 FQNEAQ (reference sequence). The V and J ends lost 5 bases and 2 bases, in that order; junction bases with no gene match: 5. The CDR3 has 15 residues. CDR3 loop: CASSIGQGTYNEQFF. The CDR3, as DNA: TGTGCCAGCAGCATCGGACAGGGAACCTACAATGAGCAGTTCTTC.

The chain is built from TRBV27 and TRBJ2-7; no reliable D call. Germline CDR1 is MNHEY and CDR2 is SMNVEV (reference sequence). The CDR3 length is 13 residues. The CDR3 reads CAARPSAGYEQYF. The CDR3 DNA follows: TGTGCAGCCCGTCCATCCGCCGGCTACGAGCAGTACTTC.

The V call is TRBV9, the J call TRBJ1-1, with a possible D match to TRBD1 (6 bases). CDR1 and CDR2 from the germline V gene are SGDLS and YYNGEE. V lost 4 bases to trimming and J lost 1 base, with 14 bases between them. This CDR3 contains 15 residues. CDR3 sequence (DNA): TGTGCCAGCAGCCCCCGGACAGACCCGAACACTGAAGCTTTCTTT. Amino acids: CASSPRTDPNTEAFF.

This clone was counted a single time. The gene calls are TRBV20-1 and TRBJ2-5, with D hard to call. The J call may be mistaken, given a closer DNA end match to TRBJ2-7. The CDR3 contains 11 residues. Germline values: CDR1 DFQATT, CDR2 SNEGSKA (reference sequence). The CDR3 DNA sequence: TGCAGTGCTCTACTTTCCTACGAGCAGTACTTC. This sequence encodes CSALLSYEQYF.

The CDR3: CASSLAGGRDTQYF. CDR3 sequence (DNA): TGCGCCAGCAGCTTGGCCGGGGGGAGGGATACGCAGTATTTT. The chain carries TRBV5-1 and TRBJ2-3; 7 bases are a match to TRBD2. V lost 0 bases and J lost 6; bases outside the gene matches: 4. Germline V gene lookup returns CDR1 SGHRS and CDR2 YFSETQ. This CDR3 contains 14 residues.

This clone was detected only a few times. The chain couples TRBV7-7 to TRBJ1-1, with no clear D. Trimming removed 1 base at V and 4 bases at J, with 13 bases between. The CDR3 spans 15 residues. Germline CDR1 reads SSHAT; CDR2 reads FNYEAQ (reference sequence). CDR3 coding DNA: TGTGCCAGCAGCTTAGAGGAGGGAGAGGGCACTGAAGCTTTCTTT. This translates into CASSLEEGEGTEAFF.

This clone has more than one count but fewer than ten. The V gene is TRBV20-1, the J gene TRBJ2-5; the match to TRBD2 covers 7 bases. This CDR3 comprises 11 residues. The V gene end was trimmed by 7 bases and the J gene end by 5 bases; junction bases not matched to a gene: 4. In germline, CDR1 is DFQATT, CDR2 SNEGSKA (reference sequence). The CDR3: CSVRGTETQYF. Here the CDR3 DNA reads TGCAGTGTGCGGGGGACGGAGACCCAGTACTTC.

The J gene is TRBJ2-3, the V gene TRBV30; D not resolved. Looked up from germline, CDR1 is GTSNPN and CDR2 is SVGIG (reference sequence). This CDR3 has 12 amino acids. The V gene lost 6 bases and the J gene lost 4 bases, with 11 bases spanning the gap. The CDR3 is CACFTEADTQYF. In DNA, the CDR3 is TGTGCCTGCTTCACAGAAGCAGATACGCAGTATTTT.

This chain joins TRBV27 and TRBJ2-5, with 9 bases aligning to TRBD1. From germline, CDR1 is MNHEY and CDR2 SMNVEV (reference sequence). V dropped 8 bases and J dropped 4; count of bases not matched to a gene: 8. The CDR3 contains 14 residues. The CDR3 DNA sequence: TGTGCCAGCTGCCGCCCGGGACAGGGAGAGACCCAGTACTTC. It specifies CASCRPGQGETQYF.

This clone was counted a few times. The gene calls are TRBV21-1 and TRBJ1-2. TRBV21-1 represents a pseudogene. This CDR3 spans 13 amino acids. CDR3 region: CASSGKGGGGYTF. CDR3 sequence (DNA): TGTGCCAGCAGCGGTAAGGGTGGAGGTGGCTACACCTTC.

The chain joins TRBV16 to TRBJ1-6, with 7 positions matching TRBD1. Per the germline V gene, CDR1 is KGHSY and CDR2 is FQNENV. After removal of 3 bases from V and 3 bases from J, the junction contained 8 bases not matched to a gene. The CDR3 totals 17 residues. CDR3 in DNA: TGTGCCAGCAGCCACCCGACAGGGAGCGGCTATAATTCACCCCTCCACTTT. Its translation: CASSHPTGSGYNSPLHF.

The chain links TRBV5-1 to TRBJ2-1; no definite D call. The CDR3 length is 14 residues. From germline, CDR1 is SGHRS and CDR2 YFSETQ. The V gene lost 5 bases and the J gene lost 5 bases, with 14 bases spanning the gap. In nucleotides, the CDR3 is TGCGCCAGCAGGGTTTTGAATTCGGACAATGAGCAGTTCTTC. This codes for CASRVLNSDNEQFF. Combining the CDR3 with reference TRBV5-1 and TRBJ2-1 gives the whole variable domain KAGVTQTPRYLIKTRGQQVTLSCSPISGHRSVSWYQQTPGQGLQFLFEYFSETQRNKGNFPGRFSGRQFSNSRSEMNVSTLELGDSALYLCASRVLNSDNEQFFGPGTRLTVL.

This chain links TRBV30 with TRBJ2-7; 9 positions agree with TRBD2. Germline V lookup: CDR1 GTSNPN, CDR2 SVGIG (reference sequence). CDR3 size: 14 residues. V gave up 3 bases and J gave up 2 bases; unmatched junction bases: 5. The CDR3, as DNA: TGTGCCTGGAGCCCTGTAGCGGGGGCCTACGAGCAGTACTTC. As protein: CAWSPVAGAYEQYF.

The chain employs TRBV7-6 and TRBJ2-2; tentative D call: TRBD2 (5 bases). V was clipped by 3 bases and J by 6 bases, with 14 bases between them. The CDR3 has 15 residues. Germline V gene lookup returns CDR1 SGHVS and CDR2 FNYEAQ. The CDR3 DNA is TGTGCCAGCAGCTTGTCCGGGGATATAGCCGGGGAGCTGTTTTTT. It encodes CASSLSGDIAGELFF.

This clone occurred a few times. The chain is built from TRBV2 and TRBJ2-2; 8 bases are shared with TRBD1. This CDR3 comprises 16 residues. Germline V CDR1 and CDR2: SNHLY, FYNNEI. Germline trimming cut 2 bases from V and 5 bases from J; bases unmatched to any gene: 7. The CDR3 protein is CASSEFRDRSTGELFF. The CDR3 region has the DNA TGTGCCAGCAGTGAATTCCGGGACAGGTCGACCGGGGAGCTGTTTTTT. The whole variable domain, filled in from reference TRBV2 and TRBJ2-2, reads EPEVTQTPSHQVTQMGQEVILRCVPISNHLYFYWYRQILGQKVEFLVSFYNNEISEKSEIFDDQFSVERPDGSNFTLKIRSTKLEDSAMYFCASSEFRDRSTGELFFGEGSRLTVL.

The chain has TRBV4-2 and TRBJ2-2; tentative D call: TRBD1 (6 bases). The V end lost 1 base, the J end lost 0 bases, and 9 bases lay between the germline ends. From germline, CDR1 is LGHNA and CDR2 YNFKEQ. This CDR3 is 16 amino acids long. CDR3 bases: TGTGCCAGCAGCCAAGGGACAGTGTCGAACACCGGGGAGCTGTTTTTT. This sequence encodes CASSQGTVSNTGELFF.

This sequence joins TRBV6-6 and TRBJ2-1; D gene uncertain. V lost 8 bases to trimming and J lost 5 bases, with 10 bases between them. Germline CDR1 MNHNY, CDR2 SVGAGI (reference sequence). The CDR3 is made up of 12 amino acids. The CDR3 DNA is TGTGCCAGCTCCGGGTTTAACAATGAGCAGTTCTTC. Translation: CASSGFNNEQFF.

The J gene is TRBJ2-3, the V gene TRBV6-4; no reliable D call. CDR3 length equals 14 residues. Looked up from germline, CDR1 is MRHNA and CDR2 is SNTAGT. V was clipped by 4 bases and J by 2 bases, with 10 bases between them. This CDR3 reads CASSVGPLTDTQYF. The CDR3 nucleotides are TGTGCCAGCAGTGTGGGCCCACTCACAGATACGCAGTATTTT.

The gene calls are TRBV5-4 and TRBJ2-2; TRBD2 agrees at 7 bases. The CDR3 length is 17 residues. The ends lost 5 bases at V and 1 base at J; junction bases unmatched: 11. Germline CDR1 reads SGHNT; CDR2 reads YYREEE (reference sequence). CDR3 nucleotides: TGTGCCAGCAGGCGGTCGGCGGGGGTCTTGAACACCGGGGAGCTGTTTTTT. Encoded protein: CASRRSAGVLNTGELFF.

Only a few counts were recorded for this clone. This chain's CDR3 is CASNPTGSYGYTF. CDR3 coding DNA: TGCGCCAGCAACCCTACAGGGTCCTATGGCTACACCTTC. The chain joins TRBV5-1 to TRBJ1-2; D might be TRBD1 (6 bases). The germline V and J ends were trimmed by 6 bases and 4 bases, with 13 bases remaining between them. Germline V gene lookup returns CDR1 SGHRS and CDR2 YFSETQ. This CDR3 comprises 13 residues.

The table lists this clone with a count of one. The chain combines TRBV7-3 with TRBJ2-1; 10 positions agree with TRBD2. V trimming: 5 bases; J trimming: 1 base; junction bases outside the gene matches: 5. The CDR3 sequence is 16 residues long. Germline values: CDR1 SGHTA, CDR2 FQGTGA. DNA for the CDR3: TGTGCCAGCAGCCCTAGCGGGGGCCTTTCCTACAATGAGCAGTTCTTC. This translates into CASSPSGGLSYNEQFF.

The chain recombines TRBV25-1 with TRBJ1-2, with a weak D call TRBD1 (5 bases). Germline lookup yields CDR1 MGHDK and CDR2 SYGVNS. The CDR3 spans 14 residues. The V end was cut by 3 bases, the J end by 1 base, with 9 bases between. The CDR3 loop reads CASSDLQGNYGYTF. DNA for the CDR3: TGTGCCAGCAGTGACCTGCAGGGTAACTATGGCTACACCTTC.